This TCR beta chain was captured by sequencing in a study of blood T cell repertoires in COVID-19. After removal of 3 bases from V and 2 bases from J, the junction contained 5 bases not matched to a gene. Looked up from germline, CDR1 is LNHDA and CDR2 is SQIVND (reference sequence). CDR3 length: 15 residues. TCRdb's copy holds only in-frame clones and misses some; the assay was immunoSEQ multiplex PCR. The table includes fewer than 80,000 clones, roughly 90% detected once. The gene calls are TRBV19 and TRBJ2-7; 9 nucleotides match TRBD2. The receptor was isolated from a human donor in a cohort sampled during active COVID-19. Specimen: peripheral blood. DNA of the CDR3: TGTGCCAGTAGTATGACTAGCGGATCCCCCTACGAGCAGTACTTC. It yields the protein CASSMTSGSPYEQYF.